This passage covers 18 T cell receptor beta chains from one sample sequenced in a study of HIV-infected patients and healthy controls. Around 500 ng RNA was reverse transcribed with alpha and beta constant-region primers. Separate chain-specific third strand synthesis with multiplexing indices produced the alpha and beta libraries. TCRdb used MiXCR to reprocess the 5' RACE reads, holding one entry per CDR3 protein. The sample contains about 7,900 distinct CDR3 sequences, over 7.5% of which appear only once. Antiretroviral therapy had run roughly three months, about 14 weeks, before follow-up blood collection. All unsorted peripheral T cells were captured because whole blood was used without fractionation. The material was blood, obtained during antiretroviral therapy. The receptors here all came from an adult with HIV infection.

The chain carries TRBV13 and TRBJ1-1; D is uncertain. With 0 bases removed from V and 6 bases from J, the gap between germline ends came to 11 bases. The CDR3 loop spans 14 amino acids. The germline V gene encodes CDR1 PRHDT and CDR2 FYEKMQ (reference sequence). The CDR3 spells CASSLGKGFPEAFF. CDR3 DNA: TGTGCCAGCAGCTTAGGCAAGGGTTTCCCTGAAGCTTTCTTT.

This clonotype is deemed medium-sized (0.01 to 0.1%). The rearrangement uses TRBV2 and TRBJ1-4; D not certain. The CDR3 is 13 residues long. V dropped 9 bases and J dropped 0 bases, with 8 bases sitting between them. In germline, CDR1 is SNHLY, CDR2 FYNNEI. This CDR3 reads CASNFATNEKLFF. For the CDR3, the DNA is TGTGCCAGTAACTTTGCAACTAATGAAAAACTGTTTTTT.

The sample holds many counts of this clonotype. The chain joins TRBV7-3 to TRBJ2-1; D is unclear. Trimming removed 3 bases at V and 9 bases at J, with 9 bases between. CDR1 is SGHTA, CDR2 FQGTGA, per germline. The CDR3 runs 12 residues. CDR3 sequence: CASSLGKGEQFF. CDR3 nucleotides: TGTGCCAGCAGCTTGGGCAAAGGTGAGCAGTTCTTC.

In this sample, this clonotype turned up many times. The chain carries TRBV5-4 and TRBJ1-5; D ambiguous. The CDR3 contains 13 residues. Germline V gene data show CDR1 as SGHNT and CDR2 as YYREEE (reference sequence). The V gene lost 3 bases and the J gene lost 4 bases, with 8 bases spanning the gap. The DNA for the CDR3 is TGTGCCAGCAGCTCTTCGGTGAATCAGCCCCAGCATTTT. Amino acid sequence: CASSSSVNQPQHF.

This clonotype was detected many times. This chain links TRBV30 with TRBJ1-1; the D gene is possibly TRBD1 (5 bases). With 0 bases removed from V and 6 bases from J, the gap between germline ends came to 17 bases. The germline CDR1 and CDR2 sequences are GTSNPN and SVGIG (reference sequence). The CDR3 spans 15 residues. In DNA, the CDR3 is TGTGCCTGGAGTGTACTAGGGGCGATTCGCTCTGAAGCTTTCTTT. This codes for CAWSVLGAIRSEAFF.

This clonotype was observed a few times. The rearrangement uses TRBV7-9 and TRBJ1-2; D gene unclear. The germline V and J ends were trimmed by 5 bases and 5 bases, with 15 bases remaining between them. CDR1 is SEHNR, CDR2 FQNEAQ, per germline (reference sequence). The CDR3 is 14 residues long. The CDR3 DNA sequence: TGTGCCAGCAGCCCGACCGGCAGAAATTATGGCTACACCTTC. It specifies CASSPTGRNYGYTF.

The chain couples TRBV13 to TRBJ1-4, with D possibly matching TRBD1 (5 bases). Germline CDR1 and CDR2: PRHDT and FYEKMQ (reference sequence). This CDR3 contains 14 residues. V gave up 2 bases and J gave up 7 bases, with 11 bases separating them. CDR3 in amino acids: CASSLKGRGEKLFF. CDR3 nucleotides: TGTGCCAGCAGCTTAAAGGGAAGGGGTGAAAAACTGTTTTTT. The full variable domain, rest sourced from reference TRBV13 and TRBJ1-4, is AAGVIQSPRHLIKEKRETATLKCYPIPRHDTVYWYQQGPGQDPQFLISFYEKMQSDKGSIPDRFSAQQFSDYHSELNMSSLELGDSALYFCASSLKGRGEKLFFGSGTQLSVL.

By sample share, this clonotype is medium-sized. The V gene is TRBV4-3, the J gene TRBJ2-1; D is undetermined. Germline V gene data show CDR1 as LGHNA and CDR2 as YSLEER. V was shortened by 0 bases and J by 6 bases, with 9 bases between the two germline ends. The CDR3 length is 14 residues. CDR3 sequence: CASSQDGSPNEQFF. The CDR3 DNA sequence: TGCGCCAGCAGCCAAGATGGTAGCCCCAATGAGCAGTTCTTC.

Judged by abundance, this clonotype is medium-sized. The CDR3 nucleotides are TGTGCCACCAGTGAAACCTACAATGAGCAGTTCTTC. Its translation is CATSETYNEQFF. V usage is TRBV24-1 and J usage is TRBJ2-1; D call uncertain. V lost 4 bases to trimming and J lost 2 bases, with 2 bases between them. Germline CDR1 and CDR2: KGHDR and SFDVKD. The CDR3 spans 12 residues.

The chain carries TRBV21-1 and TRBJ2-2; the table gives TRBD2 as D, unverified against the DNA. TRBV21-1 is flagged as a pseudogene. The CDR3 is 16 residues long. Written as DNA, the CDR3 is TGTGCCAGCAGCTGCTGGGAGGGAAAAAGAACCGGGGAGCTGTTTTTT. Translated: CASSCWEGKRTGELFF.

There are a few counts of this clonotype. The V and J genes are TRBV7-9 and TRBJ2-1; a weak D match, TRBD2 (7 bases). Germline V gives CDR1 SEHNR, CDR2 FQNEAQ (reference sequence). This CDR3 has 14 residues. The V end lost 1 base, the J end lost 7 bases, and 11 bases lay between the germline ends. CDR3 loop: CASSLVGGLNEQFF. CDR3 DNA: TGTGCCAGCAGCTTAGTCGGGGGGCTGAATGAGCAGTTCTTC.

This clonotype was seen repeatedly, ten times or more. The CDR3 nucleotides are TGTGCCAGCAGTGAAGGGGTCTACGAGCAGTACTTC. It codes for CASSEGVYEQYF. The chain employs TRBV6-1 and TRBJ2-7; D unresolved. CDR1 is MNHNS and CDR2 is SASEGT in the germline V gene. This CDR3 comprises 12 residues. V shed 1 base and J shed 3 bases, with 4 bases lying between them.

This clonotype was recorded at least ten times. This sequence joins TRBV20-1 and TRBJ2-7; the D call may be TRBD1 or TRBD2 (5 bases each). Trimming took 5 bases from V and 6 from J, leaving 20 bases between them. CDR1 is DFQATT, CDR2 SNEGSKA, per germline (reference sequence). The CDR3 is made up of 14 amino acids. The CDR3 is CSAGTGHSFSEQYF. DNA of the CDR3: TGCAGTGCTGGGACCGGACATTCATTCTCCGAGCAGTACTTC.

The chain recombines TRBV29-1 with TRBJ1-5; TRBD1 aligns across 8 bases. Germline CDR1 SQVTM, CDR2 ANQGSEA. The CDR3 is 16 amino acids. Trimming took 6 bases from V and 0 from J; bases not matched to a gene: 10. In DNA, the CDR3 is TGCAGCGTGATATCCGCCGGGACAGGTAGCAATCAGCCCCAGCATTTT. Translating gives CSVISAGTGSNQPQHF. Using reference TRBV29-1 and TRBJ1-5 for the parts outside the CDR3, the full variable domain is SAVISQKPSRDICQRGTSLTIQCQVDSQVTMMFWYRQQPGQSLTLIATANQGSEATYESGFVIDKFPISRPNLTFSTLTVSNMSPEDSSIYLCSVISAGTGSNQPQHFGDGTRLSIL.

This clonotype rates as medium-sized. The V gene is TRBV27, the J gene TRBJ1-5; D ambiguous. This CDR3 region has 16 residues. CDR1 and CDR2 (germline): MNHEY, SMNVEV (reference sequence). Deletions cut 5 bases from V and 2 bases from J, with 16 bases between. CDR3: CASSPRVVGRNQPQHF. The CDR3 DNA reads as TGTGCCAGCAGTCCCCGGGTTGTGGGCCGCAATCAGCCCCAGCATTTT.

This clonotype was observed many times. The chain is built from TRBV11-2 and TRBJ2-7; TRBD2 matches at 7 bases. Germline V lookup: CDR1 SGHAT, CDR2 FQNNGV. The CDR3 is 13 residues long. Unmatched junction bases numbered 9, after V lost 4 bases and J lost 9 bases. CDR3 residues: CASSSGTSARQYF. The CDR3 DNA reads as TGTGCCAGCAGCTCCGGAACTAGCGCGAGGCAGTACTTC. Complete variable domain (other parts from reference TRBV11-2 and TRBJ2-7): EAGVAQSPRYKIIEKRQSVAFWCNPISGHATLYWYQQILGQGPKLLIQFQNNGVVDDSQLPKDRFSAERLKGVDSTLKIQPAKLEDSAVYLCASSSGTSARQYFGPGTRLTVT.

V gene TRBV19 combines with J gene TRBJ2-7; perhaps TRBD2 as D (6 bases). The V gene's germline CDR1 is LNHDA and CDR2 SQIVND (reference sequence). V shed 3 bases and J shed 0 bases, with 15 bases lying between them. The CDR3 length is 16 residues. The CDR3 DNA reads as TGTGCCAGTAGTATTCACGCGTCCGGGAGCTCCTACGAGCAGTACTTC. Protein: CASSIHASGSSYEQYF.

By its share, this clonotype is medium-sized. This sequence joins TRBV7-2 and TRBJ2-3; 8 bases are shared with TRBD2. This CDR3 has 13 residues. The trim removed 5 bases at V and 7 bases at J, leaving 5 bases unmatched. The germline V gene encodes CDR1 SGHTA and CDR2 FQGNSA. This CDR3 reads CASSPVAGYTQYF. The CDR3 DNA is TGTGCCAGCAGCCCAGTAGCGGGGTATACGCAGTATTTT.